The present T cell receptor beta chain was sequenced within a study of blood T cell repertoires in COVID-19. This clone was recorded only once. Sequenced by immunoSEQ multiplex PCR; TCRdb stores in-frame clones only, minus some. The data show 400,000 or so clones, with around 91% seen just once and roughly 1.6% held by the top ten. With V trimmed by 9 bases and J by 3 bases, 7 bases remained unmatched. This CDR3 has 14 amino acids. CDR1 is MGHDK, CDR2 SYGVNS, per germline. The rearrangement uses TRBV25-1 and TRBJ1-4; TRBD1 agrees at 7 bases. This clonotype originated in a woman aged 40 to 50 with COVID-19, enrolled during active disease. The sequenced sample consisted of peripheral blood. The CDR3 nucleotides read TGTGCCAGTGTACGGACAGGTTCTAATGAAAAACTGTTTTTT. It encodes CASVRTGSNEKLFF.